These 14 T cell receptor beta chains share one sample of origin, sequenced in a study of CD8 T cells in Susac syndrome (dated by TCRdb to about 2019). Receptor libraries were prepared by the immunoSEQ multiplex PCR assay. RNA was extracted with the RNeasy kit and roughly 0.5 to 1 ug was reverse transcribed using random hexamers. The public reads were reprocessed in TCRdb via fastp at Q25 and MiXCR, keeping in-frame beta chains. Each CDR3 protein gets just one entry, which takes the most common genes and DNA from the rows behind it. This sample holds hundreds of thousands of distinct CDR3 sequences; around nine tenths were observed only once. In total, the top ten clones hold 0.1% to 0.15% of the sample. Input material: CD8+ T cells from PBMCs. All receptors come from a human donor with multiple sclerosis.

Only one count was recorded for this clonotype. The V and J genes are TRBV9 and TRBJ2-3; 9 bases are shared with TRBD2. The J segment lost 10 bases and the V segment lost 0 bases, leaving 9 bases of the junction unmatched. CDR1 is SGDLS and CDR2 is YYNGEE in the germline V gene. The CDR3 spans 15 residues. The CDR3 protein is CASSVGDPSGEAQYF. CDR3 DNA: TGTGCCAGCAGCGTAGGAGATCCTAGCGGGGAGGCGCAGTATTTT.

The V call is TRBV4-1, the J call TRBJ1-4, with 8 positions matching TRBD1. Looked up from germline, CDR1 is MGHRA and CDR2 is YSYEKL. The CDR3 consists of 15 residues. V was pared by 5 bases and J by 3 bases, with 5 bases of the junction left unmatched. The DNA for the CDR3 is TGCGCCAGCAGCGACGAGGGACAGGCTAATGAAAAACTGTTTTTT. Its translation is CASSDEGQANEKLFF.

For the CDR3, the DNA is TGTGCCAGCAGTGCTGAACAGGGGGACACTGAAGCTTTCTTT. Translation: CASSAEQGDTEAFF. This chain joins TRBV25-1 and TRBJ1-1, with TRBD1 matching over 8 bases. CDR3 length: 14 amino acids. Germline V gene sequence: CDR1 MGHDK, CDR2 SYGVNS. The V and J ends lost 4 bases and 3 bases, in that order; junction bases with no gene match: 4. Full variable domain (rest looked up from reference TRBV25-1 and TRBJ1-1): EADIYQTPRYLVIGTGKKITLECSQTMGHDKMYWYQQDPGMELHLIHYSYGVNSTEKGDLSSESTVSRIRTEHFPLTLESARPSHTSQYLCASSAEQGDTEAFFGQGTRLTVV.

This clonotype was counted a few times. V usage is TRBV15 and J usage is TRBJ2-7; the D call may be TRBD1 or TRBD2 (5 bases each). This CDR3 region has 13 residues. The V end was cut by 0 bases, the J end by 6 bases, with 9 bases between. Germline values: CDR1 LNHNV, CDR2 YYDKDF (reference sequence). The CDR3: CATSREARGEQYF. DNA of the CDR3: TGTGCCACCAGCAGAGAGGCGAGGGGCGAGCAGTACTTC.

This clonotype was counted once. The chain links TRBV7-9 to TRBJ1-1, with D possibly TRBD1 on 5 matching bases. From germline, CDR1 is SEHNR and CDR2 FQNEAQ (reference sequence). The CDR3 sequence is 11 residues long. The V and J ends lost 6 bases and 8 bases respectively, with 10 bases between them. DNA for the CDR3: TGTGCCAGCAGGGAGACAGCCGAAGCTTTCTTT. Its protein product is CASRETAEAFF.

The chain joins TRBV7-2 to TRBJ2-5; 7 bases are shared with TRBD2. This CDR3 is 16 amino acids long. V lost 5 bases to trimming and J lost 2 bases; unmatched junction nucleotides: 11. Germline CDR1 and CDR2: SGHTA and FQGNSA. The CDR3 spells CASSPGIAGKQETQYF. The CDR3 nucleotides read TGTGCCAGCAGCCCCGGGATAGCGGGTAAACAAGAGACCCAGTACTTC. Full variable domain (rest looked up from reference TRBV7-2 and TRBJ2-5): GAGVSQSPSNKVTEKGKDVELRCDPISGHTALYWYRQSLGQGLEFLIYFQGNSAPDKSGLPSDRFSAERTGGSVSTLTIQRTQQEDSAVYLCASSPGIAGKQETQYFGPGTRLLVL.

The chain uses TRBV5-4 and TRBJ1-2; no reliable D call. V was shortened by 1 base and J by 0 bases, with 10 bases between the two germline ends. The CDR3 sequence is 15 residues long. Germline-derived CDR1 and CDR2 are SGHNT and YYREEE (reference sequence). Here the CDR3 reads CASSLLGVPNYGYTF. The DNA of the CDR3 is TGTGCCAGCAGCTTGCTAGGAGTACCTAACTATGGCTACACCTTC.

The chain combines TRBV5-6 with TRBJ2-7; D might be TRBD1 or TRBD2, each matching 6 bases. Germline values: CDR1 SGHDT, CDR2 YYEEEE. V was cut by 6 bases and J by 3 bases, with 13 bases left in between. The CDR3 is 13 amino acids. CDR3 sequence: CASTGAGYYEQYF. The CDR3 region has the DNA TGTGCCAGCACGGGGGCCGGATACTACGAGCAGTACTTC.

The V call is TRBV5-1, the J call TRBJ1-2; TRBD1 matches at 7 bases. CDR1 is SGHRS and CDR2 is YFSETQ in the germline V gene. CDR3 length: 14 amino acids. The V segment lost 1 base and the J segment 4 bases; nucleotides outside the gene matches: 4. CDR3 nucleotide sequence: TGCGCCAGCAGCTTGTTCGGGACAGCCTATGGCTACACCTTC. Protein: CASSLFGTAYGYTF.

The V call is TRBV9, the J call TRBJ2-6; 16 bases align to TRBD2. V trimming: 3 bases; J trimming: 3 bases; junction bases outside the gene matches: 21. Germline CDR1 reads SGDLS; CDR2 reads YYNGEE. The CDR3 has 24 residues. In nucleotides, the CDR3 is TGTGCCAGCAGCGCCCGTTCCTTCCAAAAGGGGACTAGCGGGAGGGCCTATGGGGCCAACGTCCTGACTTTC. Protein sequence: CASSARSFQKGTSGRAYGANVLTF.

The chain combines TRBV20-1 with TRBJ2-7; D ambiguous. Per germline, CDR1 DFQATT and CDR2 SNEGSKA (reference sequence). V was shortened by 3 bases and J by 2 bases, with 11 bases between the two germline ends. The CDR3 length is 13 residues. The CDR3 DNA is TGCAGTGCTAGCCGCCAAGGAACCTACGAGCAGTACTTC. It encodes CSASRQGTYEQYF.

The chain has TRBV15 and TRBJ1-3; D ambiguous. V dropped 8 bases and J dropped 0 bases, with 5 bases sitting between them. The CDR3 is made up of 12 amino acids. Germline CDR1 is LNHNV and CDR2 is YYDKDF (reference sequence). The CDR3 is CATGSSGNTIYF. The DNA of the CDR3 is TGTGCCACCGGTTCCTCTGGAAACACCATATATTTT.

The J gene is TRBJ2-5, the V gene TRBV7-2; the match to TRBD2 covers 7 bases. CDR3 size: 15 residues. The junction had 12 bases not matched to a gene; V was cut back by 4 bases and J by 7 bases. Looked up from germline, CDR1 is SGHTA and CDR2 is FQGNSA. The CDR3 nucleotides are TGTGCCAGCAGCTCCGCGGGCCCGGGGGGAGGGACCCAGTACTTC. This encodes CASSSAGPGGGTQYF.

The genes are TRBV6-2 or TRBV6-3 and TRBJ2-1; 8 bases line up with TRBD2. This CDR3 region has 15 residues. Per germline, CDR1 MNHEY and CDR2 SVGEGT. The V and J ends lost 6 bases and 8 bases, in that order; junction bases with no gene match: 12. In nucleotides, the CDR3 is TGTGCCAGCAGCTCCCCTCAGCGGGAGTGGGATGAGCAGTTCTTC. Protein sequence: CASSSPQREWDEQFF.